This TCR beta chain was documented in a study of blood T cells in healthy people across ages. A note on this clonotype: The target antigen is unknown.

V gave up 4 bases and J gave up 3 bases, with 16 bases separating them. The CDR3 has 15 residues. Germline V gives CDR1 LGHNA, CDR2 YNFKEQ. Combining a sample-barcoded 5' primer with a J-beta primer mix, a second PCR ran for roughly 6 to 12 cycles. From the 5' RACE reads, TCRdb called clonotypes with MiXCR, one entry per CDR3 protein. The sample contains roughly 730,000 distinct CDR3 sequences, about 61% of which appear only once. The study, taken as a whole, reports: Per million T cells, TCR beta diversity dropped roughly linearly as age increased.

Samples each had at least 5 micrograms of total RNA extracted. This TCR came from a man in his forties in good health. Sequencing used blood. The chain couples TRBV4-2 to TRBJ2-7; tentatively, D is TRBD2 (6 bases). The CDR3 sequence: CASSPHGGLGYEQYF. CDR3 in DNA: TGTGCCAGCAGCCCTCACGGGGGTCTAGGCTACGAGCAGTACTTC.